This passage covers 20 T cell receptor beta chains from one sample sequenced in a study of cytotoxic CD8 clonotypes in ibrutinib-treated CLL. Sequencing was performed with immunoSEQ multiplex PCR; in TCRdb, only in-frame clones are kept and a portion is missing. This sample has fewer than 400,000 clones, with 67% found just once. This sample comprised PBMCs, obtained after 36 months of ibrutinib treatment. The receptors shown here come from a human donor with chronic lymphocytic leukemia.

The chain links TRBV5-5 to TRBJ1-1; D not resolved. Trimming removed 4 bases from V and 7 bases from J, with 17 bases in between. From germline, CDR1 is SGHKS and CDR2 YYEKEE (reference sequence). CDR3 length: 14 residues. The DNA of the CDR3 is TGTGCCAGCAGCCGACACGTTGGGAGAATTGAAGCTTTCTTT. Translated: CASSRHVGRIEAFF.

A note on this clone: This sample also contains other DNA sequences that code for the same CDR3. The V and J genes are TRBV29-1 and TRBJ2-7; either TRBD1 or TRBD2 may supply D (6 bases each). In germline, CDR1 is SQVTM, CDR2 ANQGSEA. The CDR3 loop spans 14 amino acids. V was shortened by 7 bases and J by 4 bases, with 20 bases between the two germline ends. For the CDR3, the DNA is TGCAGCGCTACCAGCCCCAGGGGACTGTACGAGCAGTACTTC. This sequence encodes CSATSPRGLYEQYF.

This chain uses TRBV9 with TRBJ2-1; 8 bases line up with TRBD2. V shed 6 bases, J shed 4 bases, and the junction held 12 bases outside the gene matches. This CDR3 comprises 16 residues. Germline V gene data show CDR1 as SGDLS and CDR2 as YYNGEE. This CDR3 is CASTPSGLGHYNEQFF. CDR3 nucleotide sequence: TGTGCCAGCACCCCGTCGGGACTAGGCCATTACAATGAGCAGTTCTTC.

This clone appeared a few times. The junction shows a germline mismatch at one end, possibly a read error. The chain combines TRBV5-1 with TRBJ2-3, with 13 bases aligning to TRBD2. The germline V gene encodes CDR1 SGHRS and CDR2 YFSETQ. This CDR3 is 13 amino acids long. CDR3 nucleotide sequence: TGCGCCAGCAGCCATACTAGCGGGGGGGCCAAGGCTTTT. Its protein is CASSHTSGGAKAF.

This clone was seen only a few times. CDR3: CASSGASGTDTQYF. DNA for the CDR3: TGTGCCAGTAGTGGGGCTAGCGGCACAGATACGCAGTATTTT. The V call is TRBV19, the J call TRBJ2-3, with a weak D call TRBD2 (6 bases). CDR1 is LNHDA, CDR2 SQIVND, per germline (reference sequence). The V and J ends lost 5 bases and 1 base respectively, with 10 bases between them. The CDR3 has 14 amino acids.

The chain links TRBV29-1 to TRBJ2-1, with TRBD2 identical over 9 bases. The CDR3 extends over 15 amino acids. Germline CDR1 reads SQVTM; CDR2 reads ANQGSEA. The V segment lost 3 bases and the J segment 3 bases; nucleotides outside the gene matches: 6. The CDR3 nucleotides read TGCAGCGTTGACGGCGGGAGGGCTCTCTACAATGAGCAGTTCTTC. Protein product: CSVDGGRALYNEQFF.

In its sample, this clone was seen a few times. The chain employs TRBV6-6 and TRBJ2-7, with 8 bases that match TRBD2. The germline gives CDR1 MNHNY, CDR2 SVGAGI (reference sequence). The CDR3 consists of 16 residues. Trimming removed 5 bases from V and 2 bases from J; junction bases left unmatched: 11. The CDR3 DNA is TGTGCCAGCAGTACACTCAGTGCGGGGGGCGCCTACGAGCAGTACTTC. It translates to CASSTLSAGGAYEQYF.

CDR3 protein: CASTPVNTEAFF. As DNA, the CDR3 is TGTGCCAGCACCCCAGTGAACACTGAAGCTTTCTTT. J is TRBJ1-1 and V is TRBV14, with D unclear. This CDR3 comprises 12 residues. Trimming removed 7 bases at V and 0 bases at J, with 6 bases between. Germline V CDR1 and CDR2: SGHDN, FVKESK.

The CDR3 protein is CASSVGPTLRSTGGWEQYF. The CDR3 DNA is TGTGCCAGCAGCGTAGGTCCCACCCTCCGCTCGACGGGAGGTTGGGAGCAGTACTTC. The J gene is TRBJ2-7, the V gene TRBV9; 7 bases fit TRBD2. This CDR3 comprises 19 residues. V lost 0 bases and J lost 7; bases outside the gene matches: 22. Looked up from germline, CDR1 is SGDLS and CDR2 is YYNGEE.

The V and J genes are TRBV27 and TRBJ1-2; D is undetermined. V lost 2 bases to trimming and J lost 8 bases, with 12 bases between them. Germline loops: CDR1 MNHEY, CDR2 SMNVEV (reference sequence). CDR3 length: 13 amino acids. CDR3 sequence: CASSLNPAWGYTF. CDR3 DNA sequence: TGTGCCAGCAGTTTAAATCCGGCCTGGGGCTACACCTTC.

The J gene is TRBJ2-7, the V gene TRBV5-1; TRBD2 is a possible D gene (6 bases). This CDR3 is 14 amino acids long. Germline V gives CDR1 SGHRS, CDR2 YFSETQ. Trimming pared 2 bases from V and 0 bases from J, leaving 9 bases between. The CDR3 protein is CASSLLASSYEQYF. The DNA of the CDR3 is TGCGCCAGCAGCTTACTAGCTTCCTCCTACGAGCAGTACTTC.

This chain links TRBV4-3 with TRBJ1-4, with D tentatively TRBD1 (6 bases). Between the trimmed V and J ends, which lost 8 bases and 0 bases, there was a span of 16 bases. There are 16 residues in the CDR3. Germline CDR1 LGHNA, CDR2 YSLEER. CDR3 bases: TGCGCCAGCCGACCTAACGAGGGGGCAACTAATGAAAAACTGTTTTTT. Protein: CASRPNEGATNEKLFF.

The chain combines TRBV10-3 with TRBJ2-3; no firm D call. Germline V gene data show CDR1 as ENHRY and CDR2 as SYGVKD. Trimming took 3 bases from V and 5 from J, leaving 6 bases between them. The CDR3 is made up of 12 amino acids. CDR3 nucleotides: TGTGCCATCAGTGATTCCAAAGATACGCAGTATTTT. Residues: CAISDSKDTQYF.

V and J are TRBV4-3 and TRBJ2-3; D is possibly TRBD2 (5 bases). CDR1 is LGHNA, CDR2 YSLEER, per germline. With 1 base removed from V and 4 bases from J, the gap between germline ends came to 12 bases. This CDR3 comprises 15 residues. CDR3 in DNA: TGCGCCAGCAGCCAAGGGCACCAGCGGCCAGATACGCAGTATTTT. The encoded protein is CASSQGHQRPDTQYF.

The chain joins TRBV23-1 to TRBJ2-7; 15 bases agree with TRBD2. TRBV23-1 is known as an ORF, though its function is uncertain. After removal of 5 bases from V and 6 bases from J, the junction contained 8 bases not matched to a gene. The CDR3 runs 16 residues. For the CDR3, the DNA is TGCGCCAGCAGTGGACTAGCGGGAGGGGCGAGGGGCGAGCAGTACTTC. Amino acids: CASSGLAGGARGEQYF.

Comment on this clone: This specimen includes other DNA sequences encoding the same CDR3. The chain joins TRBV5-1 to TRBJ2-5; no reliable D call. Between the trimmed V and J ends, which lost 2 bases and 1 base, there was a span of 0 bases. The V gene's germline CDR1 is SGHRS and CDR2 YFSETQ. The length of the CDR3 is 11 residues. The CDR3 DNA is TGCGCCAGCAGCTTCCAAGAGACCCAGTACTTC. This encodes CASSFQETQYF.

This chain links TRBV4-1 with TRBJ2-2, with 13 bases identical to TRBD2. The trim removed 1 base at V and 4 bases at J, leaving 6 bases unmatched. The length of the CDR3 is 18 residues. Germline CDR1 reads MGHRA; CDR2 reads YSYEKL. The CDR3 bases are TGCGCCAGCAGCCAAGCGGGACTAGCGGGATACGTCACCGGGGAGCTGTTTTTT. This translates into CASSQAGLAGYVTGELFF.

CDR3 protein: CASNVGPLAGAGETQYF. CDR3 DNA sequence: TGCGCCAGCAACGTGGGGCCACTAGCGGGGGCCGGGGAGACCCAGTACTTC. V and J are TRBV5-1 and TRBJ2-5; TRBD2 aligns across 11 bases. Germline V CDR1 and CDR2: SGHRS, YFSETQ. With V trimmed by 6 bases and J by 5 bases, 15 bases remained unmatched. The CDR3 is 17 amino acids.

The chain couples TRBV27 to TRBJ1-1; D unresolved. Trimming removed 0 bases from V and 1 base from J, with 9 bases in between. The germline V gene encodes CDR1 MNHEY and CDR2 SMNVEV (reference sequence). CDR3 length: 15 residues. The CDR3 coding sequence is TGTGCCAGCAGTTTATCGCAAGGGCCGAACACTGAAGCTTTCTTT. Amino acid sequence: CASSLSQGPNTEAFF.

This clone was seen a few times. The V gene is TRBV5-6, the J gene TRBJ1-5; D is ambiguous. Trimming pared 4 bases from V and 4 bases from J, leaving 12 bases between. CDR1 and CDR2 (germline): SGHDT, YYEEEE. The CDR3 runs 14 residues. The CDR3: CASSPSGINQPQHF. The CDR3 DNA sequence: TGTGCCAGCAGCCCCTCGGGCATAAATCAGCCCCAGCATTTT. The full variable domain, in which reference TRBV5-6 and TRBJ1-5 provide the parts outside the CDR3, is DAGVTQSPTHLIKTRGQQVTLRCSPKSGHDTVSWYQQALGQGPQFIFQYYEEEERQRGNFPDRFSGHQFPNYSSELNVNALLLGDSALYLCASSPSGINQPQHFGDGTRLSIL.